The sequence of this TCR beta chain was determined in a study of cytomegalovirus exposure and HLA in healthy donors. Regarding this clone: The target antigen is unknown.

With 60 Vbeta and 13 Jbeta primers, the PCR was carried out. Sequencing used immunoSEQ multiplex PCR; TCRdb keeps in-frame clones, though not all of them. The sample gives 95,000 to 110,000 clones, about 84% of which show up once; 2% to 2.5% is in the top ten. There are 19 residues in the CDR3. General study points: A later analysis reportedly identified an Asian-associated ancestry cluster as carrying fewer N-insertions than the roughly 720-donor mean.

The TCR originated in a man aged 25-45 years in good health and CMV-seronegative. Material for sequencing was PBMCs. V is TRBV1 and J is TRBJ1-5; the table's D gene call, TRBD1, was not cross checked with the DNA. TRBV1 is recorded as a pseudogene. CDR3 bases: TGCACCAGCAGCCAAGATTTTGCGGTGGAGGGACAGCGCAATCAGCCCCAGCATTTT. It specifies CTSSQDFAVEGQRNQPQHF.